This is a list of T cell receptor beta chains from one sample in a study of shared clonotypes between healthy human individuals. Using immunoSEQ multiplex PCR, the repertoire was profiled, and TCRdb retains in-frame clones only, with some absent. In the table there are over 2 million clones, about 90% of which are singletons. Sequencing was performed on naive CD4+ T cells from PBMCs. These receptors all come from a young man in good health. Some clones in this sample may be carry-over from other donors' samples. CDR3s include the opening cysteine and the closing phenylalanine or tryptophan. A D gene is named only where the DNA matches it firmly. A clone size is listed for some rows: how often the clone was seen (once, few, many), or a class if it is expanded.

J	D	V	size	CDR3	DNA
TRBJ2-5	NA	TRBV19	NA	CASSPTGSGETQYF	TGTGCCAGTAGCCCGACAGGATCAGGGGAGACCCAGTACTTC
TRBJ2-7	TRBD1	TRBV5-1	NA	CASSFDPGQGYEQYF	TGCGCCAGCAGCTTCGACCCGGGACAGGGCTACGAGCAGTACTTC
TRBJ1-2	NA	TRBV29-1	NA	CSRPQGPYGYTF	TGCAGCCGTCCCCAGGGCCCATATGGCTACACCTTC
TRBJ2-7	TRBD2	TRBV27	NA	CASRESGIAAYEQYF	TGTGCCAGCAGAGAAAGCGGGATAGCCGCCTACGAGCAGTACTTC
TRBJ2-3	TRBD1	TRBV18	NA	CASSPQGAPSTDTQYF	TGTGCCAGCTCACCGCAGGGGGCACCTAGCACAGATACGCAGTATTTT
TRBJ2-3	NA	TRBV27	NA	CASSFYAGDTQYF	TGTGCCAGCAGTTTCTACGCAGGGGATACGCAGTATTTT
TRBJ2-7	NA	TRBV11-2	NA	CASSFTRNDRIYYEQYF	TGTGCCAGCAGCTTTACCAGGAACGACCGGATATACTACGAGCAGTACTTC
TRBJ2-1	NA	TRBV7-2	NA	CASSSPTYGEHEQFF	TGTGCCAGCAGCTCGCCGACCTACGGGGAACATGAGCAGTTCTTC
TRBJ2-7	NA	TRBV9	NA	CASSVSASYEQYF	TGTGCCAGCAGCGTTTCCGCCTCCTACGAGCAGTACTTC
TRBJ1-2	TRBD1	TRBV6-5	NA	CASSYSTGLYGYTF	TGTGCCAGCAGTTACTCGACAGGGCTTTACGGCTACACCTTC
TRBJ1-4	TRBD1	TRBV29-1	NA	CSVRTGDEKLFF	TGCAGCGTCCGGACAGGGGACGAAAAACTGTTTTTT
TRBJ2-7	NA	TRBV5-1	NA	CASSLKRSGLVTYEQYF	TGCGCCAGCAGCTTAAAAAGGTCGGGCTTAGTAACCTACGAGCAGTACTTC
TRBJ2-7	NA	TRBV27	NA	CASSLIGSSYEQYF	TGTGCCAGCAGTTTAATAGGGAGTTCCTACGAGCAGTACTTC
TRBJ2-7	TRBD1	TRBV30	NA	CAWSGRDRASDEQYF	TGTGCCTGGAGTGGACGCGACAGGGCTAGTGACGAGCAGTACTTC
TRBJ2-3	TRBD2	TRBV7-3	NA	CASSRGLAGITDTQYF	TGTGCCAGCAGCCGAGGACTAGCGGGAATAACAGATACGCAGTATTTT
TRBJ2-1	NA	TRBV9	once	CASSPTVGVPWDEQFF	TGTGCCAGCAGCCCCACCGTGGGAGTCCCATGGGATGAGCAGTTCTTC
TRBJ2-7	TRBD2	TRBV27	NA	CASSQTSGRTGEQYF	TGTGCCAGCAGCCAAACTAGCGGGAGAACGGGAGAGCAGTACTTC
TRBJ1-5	NA	TRBV18	NA	CASSPGSTGQPQHF	TGTGCCAGCTCACCGGGATCCACGGGTCAGCCCCAGCATTTT
TRBJ2-2	NA	TRBV28	NA	CASSHAGQGAGELFF	TGTGCCAGCAGCCACGCGGGACAAGGGGCCGGGGAGCTGTTTTTT
TRBJ2-7	TRBD2	TRBV6-5	NA	CASSYDTSGSYEQYF	TGTGCCAGCAGTTACGATACTAGCGGGTCCTACGAGCAGTACTTC
TRBJ1-2	TRBD1	TRBV5-1	NA	CASSPGQALSNYGYTF	TGCGCCAGCAGCCCGGGACAGGCCCTTTCTAACTATGGCTACACCTTC
TRBJ2-3	NA	TRBV4-3	NA	CASSQVGDTQYF	TGCGCCAGCAGCCAAGTGGGAGATACGCAGTATTTT
TRBJ1-2	NA	TRBV28	NA	CASIEGTGTYGYTF	TGTGCCAGCATTGAGGGCACCGGGACGTATGGCTACACCTTC
TRBJ1-3	TRBD1	TRBV5-1	NA	CASSERGPGNTIYF	TGCGCCAGCAGCGAGAGGGGGCCTGGAAACACCATATATTTT
TRBJ1-1	NA	TRBV27	NA	CASKGIGEAFF	TGTGCCAGCAAGGGGATCGGCGAAGCTTTCTTT
TRBJ2-6	NA	TRBV7-3	NA	CASSFAGSSGANVLTF	TGTGCCAGCAGCTTCGCGGGGTCCTCTGGGGCCAACGTCCTGACTTTC
TRBJ1-1	NA	TRBV28	NA	CASSLQLGNTEAFF	TGTGCCAGCAGTTTACAGCTCGGGAACACTGAAGCTTTCTTT
TRBJ1-1	NA	TRBV5-1	NA	CASSMREAGYTEAFF	TGCGCCAGCAGCATGAGGGAAGCGGGTTACACTGAAGCTTTCTTT
TRBJ2-1	NA	TRBV19	once	CASSIDPLIASVLRPYNEQFF	TGTGCCAGTAGTATAGATCCCCTTATTGCTAGCGTCCTTCGCCCCTACAATGAGCAGTTCTTC
TRBJ2-7	TRBD1	TRBV27	once	CASSAWTGRTYEQYF	TGTGCCAGCAGTGCATGGACAGGGAGGACCTACGAGCAGTACTTC
TRBJ2-6	NA	TRBV9	once	CASSPALLASSGANVLTF	TGTGCCAGCAGCCCCGCCCTGCTCGCCAGCTCTGGGGCCAACGTCCTGACTTTC
TRBJ2-3	TRBD2	TRBV7-2	NA	CASNPTGRPDTQYF	TGTGCCAGTAACCCGACCGGGAGGCCAGATACGCAGTATTTT
TRBJ2-7	NA	TRBV2	NA	CASMWGQGTYEQYF	TGTGCCAGCATGTGGGGGCAGGGGACCTACGAGCAGTACTTC
TRBJ1-3	NA	TRBV11-2	NA	CASSFSGPISGNTIYF	TGTGCCAGCAGCTTTTCGGGGCCCATCTCTGGAAACACCATATATTTT
TRBJ1-1	TRBD1	TRBV27	NA	CASSPHRGGTEAFF	TGTGCCAGCAGTCCCCACAGGGGCGGTACTGAAGCTTTCTTT
TRBJ2-3	TRBD2	TRBV28	NA	CASSLAGGVADTQYF	TGTGCCAGCAGTTTAGCGGGAGGTGTTGCAGATACGCAGTATTTT
TRBJ2-3	NA	TRBV4-3	NA	CASSIVATGAGDTQYF	TGCGCCAGCAGCATAGTAGCGACGGGAGCTGGAGATACGCAGTATTTT
TRBJ2-7	NA	TRBV5-1	NA	CASRRELDYYEQYF	TGCGCCAGCAGACGGGAGCTCGACTACTACGAGCAGTACTTC
TRBJ2-3	TRBD1	TRBV11-2	NA	CASSTGGTDTQYF	TGTGCCAGCTCAACAGGGGGAACAGATACGCAGTATTTT
TRBJ2-2	NA	TRBV9	NA	CASSVSVNNGELFF	TGTGCCAGCAGCGTCAGTGTTAACAACGGGGAGCTGTTTTTT
TRBJ1-1	NA	TRBV7-9	NA	CASSLMADLEAFF	TGTGCCAGCAGCTTAATGGCGGATCTGGAAGCTTTCTTT
TRBJ2-3	NA	TRBV10-3	NA	CATSKSGGGTDTQYF	TGTGCCACCAGCAAGAGTGGGGGAGGCACAGATACGCAGTATTTT
TRBJ2-7	NA	TRBV7-8	NA	CASSVVSGEQYF	TGTGCCAGCAGCGTAGTTAGCGGCGAGCAGTACTTC
TRBJ2-7	TRBD1	TRBV27	once	CASRSNGQGASYEQYF	TGTGCCAGCAGATCGAACGGACAGGGGGCTTCCTACGAGCAGTACTTC
TRBJ2-3	TRBD1	TRBV7-2	NA	CASSTRTGGVADTQYF	TGTGCCAGCAGCACAAGGACAGGGGGAGTTGCAGATACGCAGTATTTT
TRBJ1-1	NA	TRBV2	NA	CASSEAPFRPGAEAFF	TGTGCCAGCAGTGAGGCCCCTTTTAGACCGGGCGCTGAAGCTTTCTTT
TRBJ2-7	NA	TRBV28	NA	CASSSGTVYEQYF	TGTGCCAGCAGTTCGGGGACTGTCTACGAGCAGTACTTC
TRBJ1-1	TRBD1	TRBV27	NA	CASSNTLTQGETEAFF	TGTGCCAGCAGCAACACACTGACACAGGGGGAAACTGAAGCTTTCTTT
TRBJ1-6	NA	TRBV2	NA	CASSVSDSHNSPLHF	TGTGCCAGCAGTGTTTCGGACAGCCATAATTCACCCCTCCACTTT
TRBJ2-1	NA	TRBV15	NA	CATSRARGTYNEQFF	TGTGCCACCAGCAGAGCCAGAGGGACCTACAATGAGCAGTTCTTC
TRBJ2-4	NA	TRBV27	NA	CASSFGAPGNIQYF	TGTGCCAGCAGTTTTGGGGCGCCCGGAAACATTCAGTACTTC
TRBJ2-7	TRBD2	TRBV7-6	once	CASSPVGGRFSYEQYF	TGTGCCAGCAGCCCGGTGGGAGGGAGGTTCTCCTACGAGCAGTACTTC
TRBJ1-5	NA	TRBV19	NA	CASSIGTAIGVTPQHF	TGTGCCAGTAGTATAGGGACAGCCATTGGGGTAACGCCCCAGCATTTT
TRBJ1-5	NA	TRBV7-9	NA	CASSPLNQPQHF	TGTGCCAGCAGCCCCCTCAATCAGCCCCAGCATTTT
TRBJ1-4	TRBD1	TRBV6-1	NA	CASRDRDRVEKLFF	TGTGCCAGCAGGGACCGGGACAGGGTTGAAAAACTGTTTTTT
TRBJ2-2	NA	TRBV7-9	NA	CASSPRRDPNPNTGELFF	TGTGCCAGCAGCCCCCGGAGGGACCCAAATCCCAACACCGGGGAGCTGTTTTTT
TRBJ2-3	NA	TRBV11-3	once	CASSPGGSDTQYF	TGTGCCAGCAGCCCAGGGGGGTCCGATACGCAGTATTTT
TRBJ2-1	TRBD2	TRBV6-1	NA	CASSETTSGRANGFF	TGTGCCAGCAGTGAAACGACTAGCGGGAGGGCAAATGGGTTCTTC
TRBJ2-1	TRBD2	TRBV11-2	once	CASSLELAGYNEQFF	TGTGCCAGCAGCTTAGAACTAGCGGGCTACAATGAGCAGTTCTTC
TRBJ2-7	NA	TRBV28	NA	CASSSPGSSYEQYF	TGTGCCAGCAGTTCGCCGGGATCCTCATACGAGCAGTACTTC